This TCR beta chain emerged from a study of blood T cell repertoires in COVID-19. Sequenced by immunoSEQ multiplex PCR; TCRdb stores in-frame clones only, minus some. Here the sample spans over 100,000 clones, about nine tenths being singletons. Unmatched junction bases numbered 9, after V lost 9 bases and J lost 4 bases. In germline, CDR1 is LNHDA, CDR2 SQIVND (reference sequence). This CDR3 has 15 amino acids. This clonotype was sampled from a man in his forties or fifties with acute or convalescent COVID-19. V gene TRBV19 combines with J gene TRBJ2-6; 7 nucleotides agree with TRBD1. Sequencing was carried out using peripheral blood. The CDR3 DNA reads TGTGCCAGCAACAGGGGATCGGCAGGGGCCAACGTCCTGACTTTC. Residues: CASNRGSAGANVLTF. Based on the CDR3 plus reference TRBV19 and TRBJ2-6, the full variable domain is DGGITQSPKYLFRKEGQNVTLSCEQNLNHDAMYWYRQDPGQGLRLIYYSQIVNDFQKGDIAEGYSVSREKKESFPLTVTSAQKNPTAFYLCASNRGSAGANVLTFGAGSRLTVL.